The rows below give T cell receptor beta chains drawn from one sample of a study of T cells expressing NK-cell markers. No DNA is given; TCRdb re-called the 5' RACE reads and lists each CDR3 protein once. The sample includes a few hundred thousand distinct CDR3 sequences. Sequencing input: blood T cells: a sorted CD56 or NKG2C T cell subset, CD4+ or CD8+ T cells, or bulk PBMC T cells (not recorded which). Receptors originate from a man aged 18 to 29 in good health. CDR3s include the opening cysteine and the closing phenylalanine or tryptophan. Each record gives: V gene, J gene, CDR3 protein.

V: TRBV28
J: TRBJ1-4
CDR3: CASSSRMSGEKLFF

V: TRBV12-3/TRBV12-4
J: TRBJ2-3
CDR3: CASSFFLGTDTQYF

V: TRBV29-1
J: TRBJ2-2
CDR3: CSAGEISGELFF

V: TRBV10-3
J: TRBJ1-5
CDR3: CAISESAGGTGQPQHF

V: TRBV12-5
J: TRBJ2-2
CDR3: CASGPSVGGNTGELFF

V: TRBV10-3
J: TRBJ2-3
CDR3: CAISDGGIGTDTQYF

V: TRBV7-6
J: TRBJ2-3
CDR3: CASRLSFSSTDTQYF

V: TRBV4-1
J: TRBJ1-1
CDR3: CASSQGGDRGEAFF

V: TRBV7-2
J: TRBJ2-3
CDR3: CASSRDGSSTDTQYF

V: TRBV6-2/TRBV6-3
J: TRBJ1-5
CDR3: CASSRGTIGNQPQHF

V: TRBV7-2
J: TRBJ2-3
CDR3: CASSAIAGVTTDTQYF

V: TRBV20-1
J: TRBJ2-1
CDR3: CSARVEGRRGWEQFF

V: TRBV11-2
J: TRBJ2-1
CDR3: CASSGPGLLGNEQFF

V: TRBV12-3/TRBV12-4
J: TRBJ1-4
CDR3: CASSSRWGVEKLFF

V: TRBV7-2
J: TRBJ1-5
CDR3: CASSLAFGGRVQPQHF

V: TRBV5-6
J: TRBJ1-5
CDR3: CASSFQGDQPQHF

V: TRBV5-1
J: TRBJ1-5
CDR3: CASRSSNDRGLQPQHF

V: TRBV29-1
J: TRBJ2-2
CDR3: CSVEDWDIDNTGELFF

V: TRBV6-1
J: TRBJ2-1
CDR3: CASSDLGVNEQFF

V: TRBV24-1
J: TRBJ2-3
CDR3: CATSDFRSTDTQYF

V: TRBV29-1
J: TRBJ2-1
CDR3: CSVERQNNEQFF

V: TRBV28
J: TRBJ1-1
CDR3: CASRLTGGRAEAFF

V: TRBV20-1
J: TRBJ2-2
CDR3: CSAPGLAGGAGELFF

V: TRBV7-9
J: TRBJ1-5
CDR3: CAAQRGSNQPQHF

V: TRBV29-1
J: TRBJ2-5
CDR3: CSVEDLRGGPETQYF

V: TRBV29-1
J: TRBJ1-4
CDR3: CSVAEGGFGNEKLFF

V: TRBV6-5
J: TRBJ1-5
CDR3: CASSIQGSQPQHF

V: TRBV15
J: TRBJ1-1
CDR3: CATSGRPPLEAFF

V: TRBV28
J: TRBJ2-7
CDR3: CASSLGLTASYEQYF

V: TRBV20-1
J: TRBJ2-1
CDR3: CSAQINRGTNNEQFF

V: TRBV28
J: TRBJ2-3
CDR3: CASNPSGRDTQYF

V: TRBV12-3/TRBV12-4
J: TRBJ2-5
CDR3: CASSLSEGETQYF

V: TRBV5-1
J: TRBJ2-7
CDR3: CASSPQGEWTYEQYF

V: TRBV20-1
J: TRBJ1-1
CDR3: CSARRRGGDTEAFF

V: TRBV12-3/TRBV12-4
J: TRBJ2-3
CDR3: CASSLVGLDTDTQYF

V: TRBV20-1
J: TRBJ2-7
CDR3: CSALPLASNSYEQYF

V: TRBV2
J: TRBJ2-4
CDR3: CASSGDRNQYF

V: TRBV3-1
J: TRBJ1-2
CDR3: CASSPLRTGYGYTF

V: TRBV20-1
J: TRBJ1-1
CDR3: CSARDRRGGNTEAFF

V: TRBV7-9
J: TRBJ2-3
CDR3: CASSLVPDTDTQYF

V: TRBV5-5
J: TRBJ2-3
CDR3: CASTPPLERATDTQYF

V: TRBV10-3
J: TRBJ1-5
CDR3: CAISEGGTVNQPQHF

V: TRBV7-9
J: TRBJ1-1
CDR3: CASSTPLNTEAFF

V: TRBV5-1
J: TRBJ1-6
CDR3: CASSVAGSYNSPLHF